This T cell receptor beta chain stems from a study of CD8 T cells in ankylosing spondylitis. Study conclusions and caveats: There was a TCR beta motif, made of fewer than 10 highly homologous variants, that appeared characteristic of ankylosing spondylitis blood. Certain motif variants had earlier appeared in reactive arthritis synovial fluid and blood.

A note on this clonotype: Its cognate antigen is unknown.

Quantitative molecular-barcoded 5'-RACE generated the TCR beta libraries. A single record per CDR3 protein comes from TCRdb applying MiXCR to the 5' RACE reads. The repertoire consists of 700,000 to 1,000,000 distinct CDR3 sequences, with approximately 12% occurring once and the leading ten covering approximately 0.46%. Germline CDR1 reads DFQATT; CDR2 reads SNEGSKA (reference sequence). V shed 4 bases and J shed 3 bases, with 9 bases lying between them. The CDR3 sequence is 12 residues long. This rearrangement joins TRBV20-1 to TRBJ1-2; possibly TRBD1 for D (5 bases). What was sequenced was blood, either unsorted or a sorted T cell fraction (not recorded which). This TCR was sampled from a male donor with ankylosing spondylitis. The CDR3 loop is CSATDNYYGYTF. The CDR3 DNA reads as TGCAGTGCTACGGACAACTACTATGGCTACACCTTC.